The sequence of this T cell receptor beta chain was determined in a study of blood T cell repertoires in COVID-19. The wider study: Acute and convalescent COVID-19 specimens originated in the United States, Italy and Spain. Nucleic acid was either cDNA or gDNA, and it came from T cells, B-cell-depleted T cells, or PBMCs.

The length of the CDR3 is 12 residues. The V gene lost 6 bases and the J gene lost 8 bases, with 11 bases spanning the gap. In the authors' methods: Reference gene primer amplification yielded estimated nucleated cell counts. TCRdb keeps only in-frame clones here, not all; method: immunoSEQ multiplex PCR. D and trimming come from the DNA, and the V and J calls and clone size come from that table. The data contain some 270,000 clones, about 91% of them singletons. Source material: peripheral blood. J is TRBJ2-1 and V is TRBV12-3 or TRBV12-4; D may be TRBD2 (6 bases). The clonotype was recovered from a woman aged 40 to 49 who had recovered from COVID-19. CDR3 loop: CASRSTSDEQFF. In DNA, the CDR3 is TGTGCCAGCAGGTCGACTAGTGATGAGCAGTTCTTC.